What follows describes a single TCR beta chain. The source of the sample is a study of blood T cells in healthy people across ages. A J-beta primer mix and a sample-barcoded 5' primer were used in a second PCR of roughly 7 to 12 cycles. All samples yielded 2.5 million or more CDR3-containing paired-end reads. TCRdb re-called the 5' RACE reads with MiXCR, one entry per CDR3 protein. The data show 750,000 to 950,000 distinct CDR3 sequences, with about 53% seen just once and approximately 40% held by the top ten. CDR3 length: 16 residues. V gave up 3 bases and J gave up 2 bases; unmatched junction bases: 10. The germline V gene has CDR1 DFQATT and CDR2 SNEGSKA (reference sequence).

The sequence was collected from a man at least 80 years old in good health. The chain combines TRBV20-1 with TRBJ2-7, with 10 bases fitting TRBD2. Material: blood. As DNA, the CDR3 is TGCAGTGCTAGCGCCTCGCTAGCGGGAGACCCCTACGAGCAGTACTTC. Its translation is CSASASLAGDPYEQYF.